This TCR beta chain was captured by sequencing in a study of T cell responses to AZD1222 COVID-19 vaccine. The CDR3 sequence is 13 residues long. In germline, CDR1 is MDHEN, CDR2 SYDVKM. The V gene lost 5 bases and the J gene lost 3 bases, with 10 bases spanning the gap. The repertoire was sequenced with immunoSEQ multiplex PCR; TCRdb's copy has only in-frame clones and lacks some. Altogether about 120,000 clones are present, about 90% being singletons, with the ten largest covering 1.6%. Specimen: peripheral blood, collected 28 days after the second AZD1222 dose. This chain joins TRBV28 and TRBJ2-5; perhaps D is TRBD1 or TRBD2 (5 bases each). This clonotype originated in an adult who received the AZD1222 COVID-19 vaccine. The CDR3 DNA sequence: TGTGCCAGCAGTAGTGGGACGGAAGAGACCCAGTACTTC. Translation: CASSSGTEETQYF.